This TCR beta chain stems from a study of neurological immune-mediated disorders. General observations from the study: Patients with HTLV-1-associated myelopathy had the highest level of TCR clonal expansion, whereas patients with multiple sclerosis had the lowest level, falling beneath the level found in healthy controls.

A few counts support this clonotype. Antigen unknown. The T cells used for sorted libraries numbered roughly 970,000, either CD4+ or CD8+. A 10-nucleotide random UMI tagged transcripts in template-switch 5'RACE cDNA synthesis. Via MiXCR, TCRdb re-called the 5' RACE reads, giving one row per CDR3 protein. Of 25,000 to 35,000 distinct CDR3 sequences in the sample, about 4% were seen once. The sequence came from a woman aged 40 to 50 in good health. Input material: CD4+ T cells from blood.

The CDR3: CASTGLAGADTQYF. In nucleotides, the CDR3 is TGTGCCTCCACGGGACTAGCGGGAGCAGATACGCAGTATTTT. This chain uses TRBV2 with TRBJ2-3; 14 nucleotides agree with TRBD2. The CDR3 has 14 residues. V dropped 11 bases and J dropped 4; count of bases not matched to a gene: 5. The germline CDR1 and CDR2 sequences are SNHLY and FYNNEI. Full variable domain (remainder filled in from reference TRBV2 and TRBJ2-3): EPEVTQTPSHQVTQMGQEVILRCVPISNHLYFYWYRQILGQKVEFLVSFYNNEISEKSEIFDDQFSVERPDGSNFTLKIRSTKLEDSAMYFCASTGLAGADTQYFGPGTRLTVL.